The next 30 T cell receptor beta chains were all read from a single sample in a study of regulatory T cells in long-lasting Graves disease. Arm-PCR with iRepertoire HTBI primers amplified the CDR3 regions for these TCR beta libraries. TCRdb redid the calling of the multiplex PCR reads with MiXCR, one entry per CDR3 protein. The sample has almost 350,000 distinct CDR3 sequences, around 19% seen once. The time point is: persistent/refractory GD, antithyroid drugs over 5 years with positive TRAb. The TCR library was made from RNA extracted from PBMCs. The sample consisted of peripheral blood mononuclear cells (PBMCs), taken when the disease was refractory, from a patient treated with antithyroid drugs. Source of these receptors: a female donor with Graves disease.

This clonotype was seen many times. The chain joins TRBV2 to TRBJ2-2; 9 bases map to TRBD1. The trim removed 6 bases at V and 4 bases at J, leaving 6 bases unmatched. The germline V gene encodes CDR1 SNHLY and CDR2 FYNNEI. CDR3 length equals 15 residues. CDR3 nucleotides: TGTGCCAGCAGGGGAGGGACAGGGTCCACCGGGGAGCTGTTTTTT. Protein: CASRGGTGSTGELFF.

This clonotype was found many times. The chain carries TRBV12-3 or TRBV12-4 and TRBJ1-3; TRBD1 matches at 8 bases. This CDR3 is 16 amino acids long. The V and J ends lost 6 bases and 5 bases, in that order; junction bases with no gene match: 12. This chain's CDR3 is CASRRVLTGARNTIYF. The DNA of the CDR3 is TGTGCCAGCAGGCGAGTCCTGACAGGGGCTCGAAACACCATATATTTT.

This chain links TRBV20-1 with TRBJ1-6; the match to TRBD1 covers 9 bases. Unmatched junction bases numbered 5, after V lost 3 bases and J lost 5 bases. This CDR3 is built from 15 residues. CDR1 DFQATT and CDR2 SNEGSKA come from the germline V gene (reference sequence). CDR3 bases: TGCAGTGCTAGGCCCGGACAGGGGCATAATTCACCCCTCCACTTT. Its translation: CSARPGQGHNSPLHF.

This clonotype was picked up many times. This chain joins TRBV3-1 and TRBJ1-6; tentative D call: TRBD1 (6 bases). This CDR3 spans 12 amino acids. Germline assignment: CDR1 LGHDT and CDR2 YNNKEL (reference sequence). V lost 0 bases and J 14 bases, leaving 8 bases between the germline ends. Here the CDR3 reads CASSQDGTTLHF. The CDR3 DNA is TGTGCCAGCAGCCAAGACGGGACAACCCTCCACTTT.

This chain uses TRBV19 with TRBJ2-7; 7 nucleotides align to TRBD2. The CDR3 extends over 16 amino acids. Germline V gene sequence: CDR1 LNHDA, CDR2 SQIVND (reference sequence). Unmatched junction bases numbered 9, after V lost 4 bases and J lost 0 bases. CDR3 in amino acids: CASSTPGRGNSYEQYF. CDR3 nucleotide sequence: TGTGCCAGTAGTACTCCGGGGCGGGGGAACTCCTACGAGCAGTACTTC.

This clonotype was observed at least ten times. The V and J genes are TRBV27 and TRBJ2-5; 8 nucleotides match TRBD2. Germline V gene sequence: CDR1 MNHEY, CDR2 SMNVEV (reference sequence). CDR3 length equals 16 residues. V gave up 8 bases and J gave up 2 bases; unmatched junction bases: 13. The CDR3 DNA sequence: TGTGCCAGCCGACCAACATGGACTAGCTCACAAGAGACCCAGTACTTC. As protein: CASRPTWTSSQETQYF.

Remarks on this clonotype: At one boundary the junction diverges from the germline segment, which might be a read error. V usage is TRBV12-3 or TRBV12-4 and J usage is TRBJ2-5; weak D call: TRBD1 (6 bases). The CDR3 consists of 15 residues. The DNA of the CDR3 is TGTGCCACCAGTGACCCCGACAGGTACCAAGAGACCCAGTACTTC. It yields the protein CATSDPDRYQETQYF.

This clonotype was counted ten times or more. V usage is TRBV6-1 and J usage is TRBJ2-6; D uncertain. CDR1 is MNHNS and CDR2 is SASEGT in the germline V gene. The length of the CDR3 is 15 residues. V dropped 6 bases and J dropped 0 bases, with 9 bases sitting between them. DNA for the CDR3: TGTGCCAGCAGCCACGCCAGCTCTGGGGCCAACGTCCTGACTTTC. Translating gives CASSHASSGANVLTF.

Many counts were recorded for this clonotype. The chain joins TRBV12-3 or TRBV12-4 to TRBJ1-4; D remains unclear. The CDR3 is 14 amino acids. The germline V and J ends were trimmed by 6 bases and 1 base, with 9 bases remaining between them. CDR3 bases: TGTGCCAGCAGAACGAGGGTAACTAATGAAAAACTGTTTTTT. Protein product: CASRTRVTNEKLFF.

This clonotype was recorded a few times. This chain uses TRBV30 with TRBJ2-7; D not resolved. CDR3 length: 11 residues. Germline V gene data show CDR1 as GTSNPN and CDR2 as SVGIG (reference sequence). V dropped 1 base and J dropped 7 bases, with 8 bases sitting between them. The CDR3 nucleotides read TGTGCCTGGAGTGGACTGGGGGAGCAGTACTTC. As protein: CAWSGLGEQYF.

The V call is TRBV30, the J call TRBJ1-2; D unclear. The V end was cut by 1 base, the J end by 1 base, with 25 bases between. From germline, CDR1 is GTSNPN and CDR2 SVGIG (reference sequence). The CDR3 loop spans 19 amino acids. CDR3: CAWSDWAANVARHNYGYTF. In DNA form, the CDR3 reads TGTGCCTGGAGTGATTGGGCGGCAAACGTGGCTAGACATAACTATGGCTACACCTTC.

Note on this clonotype: The junction does not match germline at one end; this may be a read error. The J gene is TRBJ1-5, the V gene TRBV10-3, with D unclear. The CDR3 is made up of 14 amino acids. Germline CDR1 is ENHRY and CDR2 is SYGVKD. In DNA form, the CDR3 reads TGTGGCATCAGTGACACCTCTTCGAATCAGCCCCAGCATTTT. Amino acid sequence: CGISDTSSNQPQHF.

The chain combines TRBV6-5 with TRBJ2-7, with 8 bases fitting TRBD2. Losses at the gene ends were 2 bases for V and 2 bases for J; bases not matched to a gene: 5. The CDR3 length is 15 residues. Germline V lookup: CDR1 MNHEY, CDR2 SVGAGI. CDR3 sequence reads: CASSYSGGGPYEQYF. CDR3 DNA: TGTGCCAGCAGTTACAGCGGCGGGGGGCCCTACGAGCAGTACTTC.

The table lists this clonotype with many counts. The chain has TRBV28 and TRBJ2-5; TRBD2 matches at 7 bases. CDR3 size: 17 residues. Germline V gene sequence: CDR1 MDHEN, CDR2 SYDVKM. Trimming cost V 2 bases and J 5 bases; bases outside gene matches: 14. The DNA for the CDR3 is TGTGCCAGCAGTTTAAGGGATTGGAAGCACGGGAGGGAGACCCAGTACTTC. It encodes CASSLRDWKHGRETQYF.

This clonotype was counted at least ten times. The chain employs TRBV3-1 and TRBJ2-4; 9 positions agree with TRBD2. Germline loops: CDR1 LGHDT, CDR2 YNNKEL (reference sequence). The ends lost 6 bases at V and 1 base at J; junction bases unmatched: 10. CDR3 length: 17 amino acids. The CDR3 loop reads CASSPRSAGGAKNIQYF. The DNA for the CDR3 is TGTGCCAGCAGTCCAAGATCGGCGGGGGGGGCCAAAAACATTCAGTACTTC.

The chain combines TRBV28 with TRBJ1-1, with D perhaps TRBD1 (5 bases). CDR1 and CDR2 from the germline V gene are MDHEN and SYDVKM. The CDR3 covers 13 residues. Trimming took off 6 bases at V and 5 bases at J, with 13 bases between the two ends. In DNA, the CDR3 is TGTGCCAGCAGAATACCGCAGGGAACTGAAGCTTTCTTT. Translation: CASRIPQGTEAFF.

The sample holds a few counts of this clonotype. This chain links TRBV5-1 with TRBJ1-1, with D perhaps TRBD1 (6 bases). V gave up 1 base and J gave up 3 bases, with 10 bases separating them. Germline V gives CDR1 SGHRS, CDR2 YFSETQ. The CDR3 has 14 residues. The CDR3 DNA reads TGCGCCAGCAGCTTGCGGGGGCCGGACACTGAAGCTTTCTTT. Translation: CASSLRGPDTEAFF.

This clonotype was observed a few times. The chain has TRBV14 and TRBJ2-5; D may correspond to TRBD1 or TRBD2 (7 bases each). V lost 4 bases, J lost 2 bases, and 14 bases lay in between. The CDR3 consists of 15 residues. Germline V gene lookup returns CDR1 SGHDN and CDR2 FVKESK. The CDR3 is CASSLAQGGQETQYF. For the CDR3, the DNA is TGTGCCAGCAGCCTCGCCCAGGGGGGGCAAGAGACCCAGTACTTC. Looking up the rest from reference TRBV14 and TRBJ2-5 gives the full variable domain: EAGVTQFPSHSVIEKGQTVTLRCDPISGHDNLYWYRRVMGKEIKFLLHFVKESKQDESGMPNNRFLAERTGGTYSTLKVQPAELEDSGVYFCASSLAQGGQETQYFGPGTRLLVL.

The chain joins TRBV20-1 to TRBJ1-5, with TRBD1 matching over 8 bases. V dropped 5 bases and J dropped 1; count of bases not matched to a gene: 1. There are 13 residues in the CDR3. Germline loops: CDR1 DFQATT, CDR2 SNEGSKA (reference sequence). CDR3 protein: CSAAGGSNQPQHF. The CDR3 nucleotides are TGCAGTGCTGCAGGGGGCAGCAATCAGCCCCAGCATTTT.

Many counts were recorded for this clonotype. This chain joins TRBV12-3 or TRBV12-4 and TRBJ2-2; TRBD2 agrees at 7 bases. With V trimmed by 6 bases and J by 0 bases, 13 bases remained unmatched. CDR3 size: 18 residues. CDR3 in DNA: TGTGCCAGCAGCGCTAGCGGCCCTTACCGTTCGAACACCGGGGAGCTGTTTTTT. It specifies CASSASGPYRSNTGELFF.

The table lists this clonotype with many counts. V is TRBV24-1 and J is TRBJ1-2; 8 bases align to TRBD1. The ends lost 3 bases at V and 8 bases at J; junction bases unmatched: 10. The CDR3 consists of 15 residues. From germline, CDR1 is KGHDR and CDR2 SFDVKD. In DNA form, the CDR3 reads TGTGCCACCAGTGATGACAGGGGTGGGTCTGGAGGCTACACCTTC. Encoded protein: CATSDDRGGSGGYTF.

The chain combines TRBV7-8 with TRBJ2-5; perhaps TRBD1 as D (6 bases). V lost 5 bases and J lost 5, with 12 bases in between. There are 13 residues in the CDR3. Germline V gene data show CDR1 as SGHVS and CDR2 as FQNEAQ. CDR3 in DNA: TGTGCCAGCAGCCCCGGGACAATGGAGACCCAGTACTTC. It translates to CASSPGTMETQYF.

The rearrangement links TRBV5-5 to TRBJ2-6; perhaps TRBD2 as D (5 bases). The length of the CDR3 is 16 residues. Germline-derived CDR1 and CDR2 are SGHKS and YYEKEE (reference sequence). V was clipped by 0 bases and J by 0 bases, with 7 bases between them. This CDR3 is CASSLERDSGANVLTF. CDR3 in DNA: TGTGCCAGCAGCTTGGAACGGGACTCTGGGGCCAACGTCCTGACTTTC.

This clonotype was counted many times. This sequence joins TRBV12-3 or TRBV12-4 and TRBJ1-5, with D uncertain. This CDR3 has 15 residues. V gave up 5 bases and J gave up 0 bases, with 11 bases separating them. In nucleotides, the CDR3 is TGTGCCAGCAGTCCAGACGGCGATAGCAATCAGCCCCAGCATTTT. Translation gives CASSPDGDSNQPQHF.

This clonotype was recorded once. CDR3 sequence: CASSLSGTENTEAFF. DNA of the CDR3: TGCGCCAGCAGCTTATCCGGGACAGAGAACACTGAAGCTTTCTTT. This chain joins TRBV5-1 and TRBJ1-1, with 7 bases lining up with TRBD1. After removal of 2 bases from V and 1 base from J, the junction contained 5 bases not matched to a gene. This CDR3 contains 15 residues. Germline assignment: CDR1 SGHRS and CDR2 YFSETQ.

Only a few counts were recorded for this clonotype. The chain uses TRBV6-2 or TRBV6-3 and TRBJ1-1; a weak D match, TRBD1 (6 bases). In germline, CDR1 is MNHEY, CDR2 SVGEGT. The V and J ends lost 6 bases and 4 bases respectively, with 15 bases between them. The CDR3 spans 14 residues. The CDR3 sequence: CASRYKGGITEAFF. In DNA, the CDR3 is TGTGCCAGCAGGTACAAGGGGGGAATCACTGAAGCTTTCTTT.

Here the CDR3 DNA reads TGTGCCACTTCAACGGGGCAGGGGGCAAGTGAGCAGTTCTTC. It specifies CATSTGQGASEQFF. J is TRBJ2-1 and V is TRBV24-1; 8 bases agree with TRBD1. The germline gives CDR1 KGHDR, CDR2 SFDVKD. V lost 10 bases to trimming and J lost 9 bases; unmatched junction nucleotides: 13. This CDR3 is 14 amino acids long.

The table lists this clonotype with many counts. The chain couples TRBV20-1 to TRBJ1-2; the D gene is possibly TRBD1 (5 bases). The V end lost 4 bases, the J end lost 2 bases, and 8 bases lay between the germline ends. Per the germline V gene, CDR1 is DFQATT and CDR2 is SNEGSKA (reference sequence). The CDR3 contains 12 residues. CDR3 residues: CSATDRNYGYTF. CDR3 DNA sequence: TGCAGTGCTACCGACAGAAACTATGGCTACACCTTC.

This clonotype was observed many times. The chain couples TRBV5-5 to TRBJ2-5, with D possibly matching TRBD1 (5 bases). Germline V lookup: CDR1 SGHKS, CDR2 YYEKEE (reference sequence). This CDR3 contains 15 residues. V lost 1 base to trimming and J lost 4 bases, with 14 bases between them. The CDR3 DNA is TGTGCCAGCAGCTTGCTTCCAGGGTTAGGAGAGACCCAGTACTTC. Translation gives CASSLLPGLGETQYF.

This clonotype was observed many times. The CDR3 protein is CASSRGLGAPDEQYF. The CDR3 DNA reads as TGTGCCAGCAGCCGAGGGCTCGGGGCCCCTGACGAGCAGTACTTC. The chain couples TRBV28 to TRBJ2-7; D is tentatively TRBD1 or TRBD2 (5 bases each). The V gene's germline CDR1 is MDHEN and CDR2 SYDVKM. The germline V and J ends were trimmed by 6 bases and 5 bases, with 20 bases remaining between them. There are 15 residues in the CDR3.